This T cell receptor (beta chain) derives from a study of shared clonotypes between healthy human individuals (dated by TCRdb to 2019 to 2021). For context, the study as a whole: The cohort included three men and two women between 18 and 49 years of age. Between about 0.94 and 8.9 billion PBMCs per donor were obtained by leukapheresis. Libraries were prepared and TCR repertoires were sequenced by different laboratories using diverse techniques, in order to increase sequencing depth and limit assay-specific biases. For each donor, CD4 naive and CD4 memory were each given three plates, CD8 naive was given two plates, and CD8 memory was given one plate. The study deeply sequenced blood TCR repertoires of about 5 healthy adults to estimate repertoire size and the extent of clonotype sharing between individuals. Broader findings and caveats from the paper: Sampling was restricted to blood, and TCR repertoires in tissues likely differ from the TCR repertoires found in blood. Incomplete sequencing was indicated by rarefaction of sorted-subset datasets, despite the large sequencing depth. Higher generation probabilities were observed for clonotypes shared by all four sorted-subset donors than for non-shared clonotypes. About 5% of naive CD4, around 3.5% of naive CD8, approximately 2.2% of memory CD4, and approximately 0.4% of memory CD8 clonotypes were shared across four donors. Pairwise subsampling led to the expectation that sequencing depth would affect the degree of clonotype sharing among donors. Estimated clonotype richness was generally larger for naive than for memory subsets. The genetic and exposure-history diversity represented was limited by the small number of donors.

Of note for this clone: Its antigen is still unknown. No much larger clonotype is one base removed from it; base qualities were not supplied.

The donors were healthy, HIV-negative adults who had no recently reported acute infections or vaccinations. Only Caucasian adults living in Nashville, Tennessee, USA were represented among the donors. CD4+ T cells were enriched by magnetic negative selection; naive cells were then positively selected on CD45RA, and the negative fraction formed the memory subset. Blood was obtained by leukapheresis, after which PBMCs were separated by Ficoll-Histopaque density gradient centrifugation and cryopreserved in liquid nitrogen vapor phase. Analytical flow cytometry was used to check the purity and quantity of each magnetically sorted T cell population. From each sorted fraction, genomic DNA was isolated and quantified by UV absorbance on a Nanodrop 2000c. The CDR3 contains 16 residues, cysteine and phenylalanine counted. CDR3 DNA is the only sequence kept; it has 48 bases, read in frame from the first base. The germline V gene (reference sequence) provides CDR1 SEHNR and CDR2 FQNEAQ. From V the trimming removes 4 bases and from J it removes 0 bases, while the gene matches leave 6 bases of the junction unaccounted for.

TCR CDR3 regions were amplified from genomic DNA by multiplex PCR using the deep immunoSEQ assay. Extracted genomic DNA from each cell subset was spread evenly across all wells of several immunoSEQ 96-well plates, with each plate serving as a replicate. For sorted subsets, around 200 ng genomic DNA, equal to approximately 30,000 T cell genomes, was loaded into each replicate PCR. Purified libraries were quantified with a Qubit 3.0 fluorometer, sized on a Bioanalyzer 2100, and re-quantified with the KAPA Library Quantification kit. Every immunoSEQ 96-well plate was sequenced on a dedicated single-read 150-cycle Illumina NextSeq 550 flow cell. The authors' analysis ran thus. The immunoSEQ output contained only junctional sequences without quality scores, so filtering could not match that applied to full-length reads. To assign V/J genes and CDR3, sequences were annotated against IMGT germline references using PyIR, a Python wrapper for IgBLAST v1.9. Reads were removed for weak V/J assignments (E-value above 1e-6), missing CDR3, stop codons, out-of-frame junctions, or ambiguous translated residues. V3J clonotypes were defined as sequences sharing the same inferred V gene, J gene, and CDR3 amino acid sequence. The percentage overlap between two repertoires was calculated by dividing the number of shared unique clonotypes by the size of the smaller repertoire. Repertoire richness was assessed with RTK rarefaction, the Chao1 estimator, and Recon v2.1 estimates of unobserved clonotypes. For all TCRbeta clonotypes obtained by the gDNA method from a few donors, generation probabilities were computed with OLGA. In TCRdb, the immuneACCESS table is reduced to in-frame sequences with V and J assigned. These tables do not hold every clone; where another copy was compared, an unresolved V gene accounts for under half, and the others remain unexplained. That table furnishes V, J and clone size, whereas the DNA furnished D and trimming. This sample is represented by some 1.1 million clones; 70% to 85% of them were singletons. Jointly, the top ten make up 0.89% of the sample.

This clonotype was sampled from a man between 18 and 29 years old in good health. Some clones in this sample may be carry-over from other donors' samples. The sample was memory CD4+ T cells from PBMCs. The cell subset or site tag for this specimen amounts to: CD45RA-negative fraction. In this chain, TRBV7-9 is recombined with TRBJ2-3, with 8 bases matching TRBD1. This receptor has the CDR3 CASSSTDRVSTDTQYF. The DNA sequence reads TGTGCCAGCAGCTCGACGGACAGGGTTAGCACAGATACGCAGTATTTT.